A selection of T cell receptor beta chains follows, all from one sample in a study of OX40 agonist ivuxolimab in advanced cancers. Profiling relied on immunoSEQ multiplex PCR, and the TCRdb table lists in-frame clones only, not all of them. The sample consists of about 53,000 clones, 85% to 90% of them appearing once. Sequences were derived from CD4+ or CD8+ T cells sorted from blood, sampled in a trial of the OX40 agonist ivuxolimab. Source of these receptors: an adult with an advanced solid tumor such as melanoma, head and neck, liver or kidney cancer. The CDR3 runs from the conserved cysteine through the conserved F or W. D genes are given only for firm matches. For some rows the clone size is stated as once, few or many, or as a class when expanded; others skip it.

v_gene: TRBV10-3
j_gene: TRBJ2-7
d_gene: .
abundance: .
CDR3aa: CAISESETIYEQYF
CDR3nt: TGTGCCATCAGTGAGTCCGAGACGATCTACGAGCAGTACTTC

v_gene: TRBV9
j_gene: TRBJ2-5
d_gene: .
abundance: .
CDR3aa: CASSVDSGRTETQYF
CDR3nt: TGTGCCAGCAGCGTTGACTCGGGCCGAACGGAGACCCAGTACTTC

v_gene: TRBV18
j_gene: TRBJ1-5
d_gene: .
abundance: .
CDR3aa: CASSPRRESQPQHF
CDR3nt: TGTGCCAGCTCACCACGACGGGAAAGTCAGCCCCAGCATTTT

v_gene: TRBV2
j_gene: TRBJ1-4
d_gene: .
abundance: .
CDR3aa: CASTRGQLEKLFF
CDR3nt: TGTGCCAGCACCCGAGGGCAGCTGGAAAAACTGTTTTTT

v_gene: TRBV9
j_gene: TRBJ2-2
d_gene: .
abundance: .
CDR3aa: CASSGPGELFF
CDR3nt: TGTGCCAGCAGCGGTCCCGGGGAGCTGTTTTTT

v_gene: TRBV7-2
j_gene: TRBJ1-6
d_gene: TRBD1
abundance: few
CDR3aa: CASSLRQGGNSPLHF
CDR3nt: TGTGCCAGCAGCCTTCGACAGGGCGGTAATTCACCCCTCCACTTT

v_gene: TRBV25-1
j_gene: TRBJ2-2
d_gene: TRBD1
abundance: .
CDR3aa: CASSDGQGYTGELFF
CDR3nt: TGTGCCAGCAGTGATGGACAGGGGTACACCGGGGAGCTGTTTTTT

v_gene: TRBV6-6
j_gene: TRBJ1-1
d_gene: .
abundance: .
CDR3aa: CASSPSGMNTEAFF
CDR3nt: TGTGCCAGCAGTCCCTCAGGAATGAACACTGAAGCTTTCTTT

v_gene: TRBV9
j_gene: TRBJ1-2
d_gene: TRBD1
abundance: .
CDR3aa: CASSFTSTGENGYTF
CDR3nt: TGTGCCAGCAGCTTCACCAGTACAGGGGAAAATGGCTACACCTTC

v_gene: TRBV28
j_gene: TRBJ1-5
d_gene: .
abundance: .
CDR3aa: CASRGDLGALGQPQHF
CDR3nt: TGTGCCAGCAGGGGCGATCTAGGGGCACTGGGTCAGCCCCAGCATTTT

v_gene: TRBV7-9
j_gene: TRBJ2-2
d_gene: .
abundance: once
CDR3aa: CASSPGQATGELFF
CDR3nt: TGTGCCAGCAGCCCCGGACAAGCCACCGGGGAGCTGTTTTTT

v_gene: TRBV11-2
j_gene: TRBJ2-6
d_gene: TRBD1
abundance: .
CDR3aa: CASSKRDRGRSGANVLTF
CDR3nt: TGTGCCAGCAGCAAAAGGGACAGGGGGAGGTCTGGGGCCAACGTCCTGACTTTC

v_gene: TRBV28
j_gene: TRBJ2-6
d_gene: .
abundance: .
CDR3aa: CASSLGISGANVLTF
CDR3nt: TGTGCCAGCAGTTTAGGGATCTCTGGGGCCAACGTCCTGACTTTC

v_gene: TRBV5-5
j_gene: TRBJ2-3
d_gene: TRBD2
abundance: once
CDR3aa: CASSPRGTSGDTQYF
CDR3nt: TGTGCCAGCAGCCCTAGGGGGACTAGCGGAGATACGCAGTATTTT

v_gene: TRBV5-8
j_gene: TRBJ1-1
d_gene: TRBD1
abundance: once
CDR3aa: CASSSGTAGDTEAFF
CDR3nt: TGTGCCAGCAGCTCCGGGACAGCTGGAGACACTGAAGCTTTCTTT

v_gene: TRBV5-4
j_gene: TRBJ1-2
d_gene: .
abundance: .
CDR3aa: CASSLGDIGYTF
CDR3nt: TGTGCCAGCAGCTTGGGGGACATAGGCTACACCTTC

v_gene: TRBV10-3
j_gene: TRBJ2-7
d_gene: TRBD2
abundance: once
CDR3aa: CAISRGSGTSGGAYEQYF
CDR3nt: TGTGCCATCAGTAGGGGTAGTGGAACTAGCGGGGGGGCCTACGAGCAGTACTTC

v_gene: TRBV28
j_gene: TRBJ1-4
d_gene: TRBD1
abundance: .
CDR3aa: CASSLSGQPEKLFF
CDR3nt: TGTGCCAGCAGTTTATCGGGACAGCCAGAAAAACTGTTTTTT

v_gene: TRBV28
j_gene: TRBJ1-1
d_gene: TRBD1
abundance: .
CDR3aa: CASSFRGDSNTEAFF
CDR3nt: TGTGCCAGCAGTTTCAGGGGGGATTCGAACACTGAAGCTTTCTTT

v_gene: TRBV5-4
j_gene: TRBJ1-3
d_gene: .
abundance: .
CDR3aa: CASSLGQEPSGNTIYF
CDR3nt: TGTGCCAGCAGCTTGGGACAGGAACCCTCTGGAAACACCATATATTTT

v_gene: TRBV6-1
j_gene: TRBJ1-5
d_gene: .
abundance: .
CDR3aa: CASSGTGSAGWPQHF
CDR3nt: TGTGCCAGCAGTGGGACCGGGTCAGCCGGGTGGCCCCAGCATTTT

v_gene: TRBV15
j_gene: TRBJ1-2
d_gene: .
abundance: .
CDR3aa: CATSRDQGEYDGYTF
CDR3nt: TGTGCCACCAGCAGAGATCAGGGAGAATACGATGGCTACACCTTC

v_gene: TRBV2
j_gene: TRBJ2-5
d_gene: .
abundance: .
CDR3aa: CASSGLLLETQYF
CDR3nt: TGTGCCAGCAGTGGTCTTCTCCTGGAGACCCAGTACTTC

v_gene: TRBV15
j_gene: TRBJ2-7
d_gene: TRBD1
abundance: .
CDR3aa: CATSSPGQGAHEQYF
CDR3nt: TGTGCCACCAGCAGTCCGGGACAGGGGGCCCACGAGCAGTACTTC